The 16 T cell receptor beta chains below were found in one sample sequenced in a study of cytomegalovirus exposure and HLA in healthy donors. The PCR employed 60 Vbeta primers together with 13 Jbeta primers. Some clones are missing from TCRdb's copy, which holds only in-frame ones; the method was immunoSEQ multiplex PCR. The sample includes 150,000 to 200,000 clones, around three quarters of them seen just once. Sequencing was done on a sample of PBMCs. All receptors come from a man in his forties or fifties in good health and CMV-seronegative.

CDR3 region: CASTAGQGGYGYTF. CDR3 in DNA: TGTGCCAGTACCGCTGGGCAGGGGGGCTATGGCTACACCTTC. The chain combines TRBV19 with TRBJ1-2; 7 nucleotides align to TRBD1. J lost 4 bases, V lost 7 bases, and 9 bases had no gene match. The CDR3 loop spans 14 amino acids. In germline, CDR1 is LNHDA, CDR2 SQIVND (reference sequence).

The gene calls are TRBV28 and TRBJ2-7; tentative D call: TRBD2 (5 bases). V was trimmed by 2 bases and J by 7 bases, leaving 12 bases between them. This CDR3 is 13 amino acids long. CDR1 and CDR2 (germline): MDHEN, SYDVKM. CDR3 protein: CASSLSTGVEQYF. CDR3 coding DNA: TGTGCCAGCAGTTTAAGTACCGGGGTTGAGCAGTACTTC.

This clone was observed a single time. The chain combines TRBV6-1 with TRBJ1-5, with D unresolved. Trimming cost V 8 bases and J 7 bases, with 12 bases left between them. The CDR3 covers 12 residues. Germline CDR1 MNHNS, CDR2 SASEGT. CDR3 region: CASQRSLQPQHF. CDR3 sequence (DNA): TGTGCCAGCCAGAGGTCGTTACAGCCCCAGCATTTT.

This clone turned up a few times. V is TRBV9 and J is TRBJ2-2, with no clear D. This CDR3 spans 15 amino acids. Germline-derived CDR1 and CDR2 are SGDLS and YYNGEE. The V and J ends lost 0 bases and 7 bases respectively, with 13 bases between them. The CDR3, as DNA: TGTGCCAGCAGCGTAGTGGGCCGGCCTGGCGGGGAGCTGTTTTTT. Protein product: CASSVVGRPGGELFF.

This chain connects TRBV30 to TRBJ1-2, with TRBD1 matching 7 bases. With V trimmed by 8 bases and J by 2 bases, 14 bases remained unmatched. The V gene's germline CDR1 is GTSNPN and CDR2 SVGIG (reference sequence). The CDR3 sequence is 15 residues long. The CDR3 bases are TGTGCCAGTTACCGGGACAGAATCAAGAACTATGGCTACACCTTC. Protein product: CASYRDRIKNYGYTF.

This clone has a single count. V gene TRBV6-1 combines with J gene TRBJ2-4; D possibly corresponds to TRBD2 (5 bases). Germline V gene lookup returns CDR1 MNHNS and CDR2 SASEGT. Trimming cost V 8 bases and J 0 bases, with 11 bases left between them. This CDR3 is built from 14 residues. The DNA for the CDR3 is TGTGCCAGCCGGGATCAGGTAGCCAAAAACATTCAGTACTTC. Protein: CASRDQVAKNIQYF.

The chain combines TRBV6-5 with TRBJ1-1; D uncertain. Germline CDR1 is MNHEY and CDR2 is SVGAGI. The CDR3 contains 13 residues. V lost 8 bases and J lost 5, with 15 bases in between. CDR3 in DNA: TGTGCCAGCCGGCTGGCGGGTAAGACTGAAGCTTTCTTT. Translation: CASRLAGKTEAFF.

The chain combines TRBV28 with TRBJ2-7; 11 bases are shared with TRBD2. There are 15 residues in the CDR3. V lost 8 bases, J lost 0 bases, and 6 bases stayed unmatched. From germline, CDR1 is MDHEN and CDR2 SYDVKM. The CDR3 sequence is CASRLAGGISYEQYF. The CDR3 DNA reads TGTGCCAGCCGGTTAGCGGGAGGGATCTCCTACGAGCAGTACTTC.

This clone was picked up one time. V and J are TRBV29-1 and TRBJ2-3, with no clear D. Germline lookup yields CDR1 SQVTM and CDR2 ANQGSEA. The CDR3 is 12 residues long. The V and J ends lost 2 bases and 4 bases respectively, with 7 bases between them. The CDR3 reads CSVEWAPDTQYF. The CDR3 bases are TGCAGCGTTGAATGGGCCCCAGATACGCAGTATTTT.

This chain connects TRBV7-2 to TRBJ2-7; 11 nucleotides agree with TRBD2. Germline V gene sequence: CDR1 SGHTA, CDR2 FQGNSA. Trimming cost V 1 base and J 6 bases; bases outside gene matches: 5. The CDR3 runs 15 residues. The CDR3 loop reads CASSLDSGRASEQYF. Written as DNA, the CDR3 is TGTGCCAGCAGCTTAGATAGCGGGAGGGCGTCCGAGCAGTACTTC.

The gene calls are TRBV9 and TRBJ1-2; 8 bases align to TRBD1. The CDR3 consists of 14 residues. Germline CDR1 and CDR2: SGDLS and YYNGEE. After removal of 0 bases from V and 4 bases from J, the junction contained 2 bases not matched to a gene. The CDR3 is CASSVGTGSYGYTF. Here the CDR3 DNA reads TGTGCCAGCAGCGTAGGGACAGGGAGCTATGGCTACACCTTC.

V and J are TRBV7-2 and TRBJ2-7; 7 bases fit TRBD1. This CDR3 contains 13 residues. The germline V gene encodes CDR1 SGHTA and CDR2 FQGNSA. J gave up 3 bases and V 5 bases, and 4 bases lay outside the gene matches. The chain's CDR3 is CASSIRTGYEQYF. The CDR3, as DNA: TGTGCCAGCAGCATACGGACAGGCTACGAGCAGTACTTC.

The chain has TRBV7-6 and TRBJ1-4; the D is unclear. From germline, CDR1 is SGHVS and CDR2 FNYEAQ. The CDR3 consists of 13 residues. Trimming stripped 1 base from V and 11 bases from J, with 11 bases between. The DNA for the CDR3 is TGTGCCAGCAGCTTAGAAGCGGAGGAGAAACTGTTTTTT. It yields the protein CASSLEAEEKLFF.

V is TRBV19 and J is TRBJ1-1; D remains ambiguous. Germline V gene lookup returns CDR1 LNHDA and CDR2 SQIVND (reference sequence). CDR3 size: 13 residues. V was cut by 3 bases and J by 0 bases, with 5 bases left in between. The CDR3 DNA follows: TGTGCCAGTAGTATGTCAGTGAACACTGAAGCTTTCTTT. This translates into CASSMSVNTEAFF. The variable domain in full, with the rest retrieved from reference TRBV19 and TRBJ1-1, is DGGITQSPKYLFRKEGQNVTLSCEQNLNHDAMYWYRQDPGQGLRLIYYSQIVNDFQKGDIAEGYSVSREKKESFPLTVTSAQKNPTAFYLCASSMSVNTEAFFGQGTRLTVV.

The chain recombines TRBV2 with TRBJ1-3; D not resolved. This CDR3 has 12 amino acids. The V and J ends lost 8 bases and 1 base respectively, with 6 bases between them. The germline V gene has CDR1 SNHLY and CDR2 FYNNEI. CDR3 bases: TGTGCCAGCTTCCAGTCTGGAAACACCATATATTTT. Translation: CASFQSGNTIYF.

This chain joins TRBV9 and TRBJ2-7, with TRBD2 matching 7 bases. Germline lookup yields CDR1 SGDLS and CDR2 YYNGEE. Losses at the gene ends were 0 bases for V and 3 bases for J; bases not matched to a gene: 9. CDR3 length: 16 residues. Here the CDR3 reads CASSVGVAGHFYEQYF. DNA for the CDR3: TGTGCCAGCAGCGTAGGGGTAGCGGGCCACTTCTACGAGCAGTACTTC.